This T cell receptor (beta chain) was sequenced during a study of human T cells and chemical hapten exposure. In the study overall: Diphenylcyclopropenone was administered weekly to the scalp of patients throughout the roughly 22-week study.

This CDR3 region has 12 residues. Trimming took off 6 bases at V and 3 bases at J, with 7 bases between the two ends. MiXCR, applied by TCRdb to the RACE reads, yields one record per CDR3 protein. The data show about 90,000 distinct CDR3 sequences, roughly a tenth seen once. There are many counts of this clonotype. The sample's time point: patch test 1, 2 weeks after DPC sensitization. This sample's treatment: therapeutic diphenylcyclopropenone sensitization with weekly scalp DPC. Donors were 18 to 70-year-old alopecia patients suitable for DPC. The sample was whole blood, taken in connection with sensitization to the hapten diphenylcyclopropenone (DPC). This TCR was recovered from a man aged 40-49 years with alopecia areata. Some clones in this sample may be carry-over from other donors' samples. The chain combines TRBV12-3 or TRBV12-4 with TRBJ2-3; D unresolved. CDR3 protein: CASSVVTDTQYF. CDR3 in DNA: TGTGCCAGCAGCGTGGTGACAGATACGCAGTATTTT.